Listed below are T cell receptor beta chains from one sample, sequenced in a study of beta chain features in type 1 diabetes. TCRdb keeps only in-frame clones here, not all; method: immunoSEQ multiplex PCR. Among about 280,000 clones listed, approximately 16% were seen once. Sequenced input: naive CD4+ T cells from blood. The receptors were gathered from a man aged 18 to 30 with type 1 diabetes. Both conserved end residues are part of each CDR3. Fields, in order: D gene, clone size, J gene, V gene, CDR3 DNA, CDR3 protein. A D gene is named only where the DNA matches it firmly. Size is stated for part of the rows, as once, few or many counts, or as a class when the clone is expanded.

d_gene: -
abundance: -
j_gene: TRBJ2-3
v_gene: TRBV7-9
CDR3nt: TGTGCCAGCGGCCCAGATACGCAGTATTTT
CDR3aa: CASGPDTQYF

d_gene: TRBD1
abundance: few
j_gene: TRBJ2-7
v_gene: TRBV29-1
CDR3nt: TGCAGCGTTGAAGATGGTAGGGACAGAAACTACGAGCAGTACTTC
CDR3aa: CSVEDGRDRNYEQYF

d_gene: -
abundance: -
j_gene: TRBJ1-5
v_gene: TRBV30
CDR3nt: TGTGCCTGGAGTGCCGGGGGGTATCAGCCCCAGCATTTT
CDR3aa: CAWSAGGYQPQHF

d_gene: TRBD1
abundance: -
j_gene: TRBJ1-2
v_gene: TRBV9
CDR3nt: TGTGCCAGCAGCGTAGGACAGGGGGCAGGAGGCTACACCTTC
CDR3aa: CASSVGQGAGGYTF

d_gene: -
abundance: few
j_gene: TRBJ1-2
v_gene: TRBV6-5
CDR3nt: TGTGCCAGCAGTTACTCTGCCCCCCGCGGAGGCTACACCTTC
CDR3aa: CASSYSAPRGGYTF

d_gene: -
abundance: -
j_gene: TRBJ1-6
v_gene: TRBV2
CDR3nt: TGTGCCAGCAGTGATGCAGTGGATAATTCACCCCTCCACTTT
CDR3aa: CASSDAVDNSPLHF

d_gene: TRBD1
abundance: few
j_gene: TRBJ1-1
v_gene: TRBV25-1
CDR3nt: TGTGCCAGCAGTTCGGACAGGGCCAGGACTGAAGCTTTCTTT
CDR3aa: CASSSDRARTEAFF

d_gene: TRBD2
abundance: -
j_gene: TRBJ2-1
v_gene: TRBV5-1
CDR3nt: TGCGCCAGCAGCTCCGGACTAGCGGGAAGTAATGAGCAGTTCTTC
CDR3aa: CASSSGLAGSNEQFF

d_gene: -
abundance: -
j_gene: TRBJ2-1
v_gene: TRBV10-3
CDR3nt: TGTGCCATCAGTGGTTTCCTCCAGGGGAATGAGCAGTTCTTC
CDR3aa: CAISGFLQGNEQFF

d_gene: -
abundance: few
j_gene: TRBJ2-5
v_gene: TRBV2
CDR3nt: TGTGCCAGCAGTGTCGACAGGCTAGAGGGGCAGTACTTC
CDR3aa: CASSVDRLEGQYF

d_gene: TRBD1
abundance: few
j_gene: TRBJ2-7
v_gene: TRBV6-5
CDR3nt: TGTGCCAGCAGGTGGACAGGGGGAACTGGGGAGCAGTACTTC
CDR3aa: CASRWTGGTGEQYF

d_gene: TRBD1
abundance: -
j_gene: TRBJ2-7
v_gene: TRBV6-1
CDR3nt: TGTGCCAGCAGTACAGGGGACACGATATACGAGCAGTACTTC
CDR3aa: CASSTGDTIYEQYF

d_gene: -
abundance: -
j_gene: TRBJ1-4
v_gene: TRBV2
CDR3nt: TGTGCCAGCAGTTCCCGGGAAGGAAAACTGTTTTTT
CDR3aa: CASSSREGKLFF

d_gene: TRBD1
abundance: -
j_gene: TRBJ1-2
v_gene: TRBV7-8
CDR3nt: TGTGCCAGCAGCCCGCGCGCCGTCTTGATACAGGGGGCCGACTATGGCTACACCTTC
CDR3aa: CASSPRAVLIQGADYGYTF

d_gene: -
abundance: few
j_gene: TRBJ2-7
v_gene: TRBV29-1
CDR3nt: TGCAGCGTCCTCAGGAATTCCTACGAGCAGTACTTC
CDR3aa: CSVLRNSYEQYF

d_gene: -
abundance: few
j_gene: TRBJ2-6
v_gene: TRBV28
CDR3nt: TGTGCCAGCAGCGTTACTGGGGCCAACGTCCTGACTTTC
CDR3aa: CASSVTGANVLTF

d_gene: -
abundance: few
j_gene: TRBJ2-6
v_gene: TRBV5-6
CDR3nt: TGTGCCAGCAGCTCGATTCAAGGGGCGTCTGGGGCCAACGTCCTGACTTTC
CDR3aa: CASSSIQGASGANVLTF

d_gene: -
abundance: -
j_gene: TRBJ2-4
v_gene: TRBV16
CDR3nt: TGTGCCAGCAGCCAATGGGAAACCCAAATTCGGGGGAGTAAAAACATTCAGTACTTC
CDR3aa: CASSQWETQIRGSKNIQYF

d_gene: -
abundance: -
j_gene: TRBJ2-7
v_gene: TRBV2
CDR3nt: TGTGCCAGCAGTGGGAGGTACGAGCAGTACTTC
CDR3aa: CASSGRYEQYF

d_gene: -
abundance: -
j_gene: TRBJ2-3
v_gene: TRBV30
CDR3nt: TGTGCCTGGAGTGTGGGTCTGGGCACGCAGTATTTT
CDR3aa: CAWSVGLGTQYF

d_gene: TRBD2
abundance: -
j_gene: TRBJ2-1
v_gene: TRBV6-1
CDR3nt: TGTGCCAGCAGTGAATTGACTAGCGGGAGTCGGGATGAGCAGTTCTTC
CDR3aa: CASSELTSGSRDEQFF

d_gene: TRBD2
abundance: few
j_gene: TRBJ2-1
v_gene: TRBV19
CDR3nt: TGTGCCACCAGAACTAGCGGGAGTCGGACTGAGCAGTTCTTC
CDR3aa: CATRTSGSRTEQFF

d_gene: TRBD1
abundance: few
j_gene: TRBJ2-3
v_gene: TRBV7-8
CDR3nt: TGTGCCAGCAGCTTCCGGACAGGTCCAGATACGCAGTATTTT
CDR3aa: CASSFRTGPDTQYF

d_gene: -
abundance: -
j_gene: TRBJ2-1
v_gene: TRBV28
CDR3nt: TGTGCCAGCAAACAGGGTTTTCTGGAAGGCAATGAGCAGTTCTTC
CDR3aa: CASKQGFLEGNEQFF

d_gene: -
abundance: few
j_gene: TRBJ2-2
v_gene: TRBV19
CDR3nt: TGTGCCAGTAGTATTCGGGATGGGACCGGGGAGCTGTTTTTT
CDR3aa: CASSIRDGTGELFF

d_gene: TRBD2
abundance: -
j_gene: TRBJ2-1
v_gene: TRBV9
CDR3nt: TGTGCCAGCAGCGTAGGGCTAGCGGGTTCTCAGCAGTTCTTC
CDR3aa: CASSVGLAGSQQFF

d_gene: -
abundance: once
j_gene: TRBJ2-1
v_gene: TRBV11-2
CDR3nt: TGTGCCAGCAGCTTATGGGACTCAATAAACAATGAGCAGTTCTTC
CDR3aa: CASSLWDSINNEQFF

d_gene: -
abundance: few
j_gene: TRBJ2-7
v_gene: TRBV5-4
CDR3nt: TGTGCCAGCAGCCACGGGGGAGGGGGTGGATCCTACGAGCAGTACTTC
CDR3aa: CASSHGGGGGSYEQYF

d_gene: -
abundance: few
j_gene: TRBJ1-6
v_gene: TRBV9
CDR3nt: TGTGCCAGCAGCGACAGGTTTAATTCACCCCTCCACTTT
CDR3aa: CASSDRFNSPLHF

d_gene: TRBD1
abundance: -
j_gene: TRBJ1-1
v_gene: TRBV18
CDR3nt: TGTGCCAGCTCACGAGGACAGGGCGACACTGAAGCTTTCTTT
CDR3aa: CASSRGQGDTEAFF

d_gene: TRBD1
abundance: few
j_gene: TRBJ2-7
v_gene: TRBV5-1
CDR3nt: TGCGCCAGCAGCTCGGGACAGGGAGCCTACGAGCAGTACTTC
CDR3aa: CASSSGQGAYEQYF

d_gene: TRBD2
abundance: -
j_gene: TRBJ2-1
v_gene: TRBV18
CDR3nt: TGTGCCAGCTCACCACGTTGGACTAGGTACGCCAATGAGCAGTTCTTC
CDR3aa: CASSPRWTRYANEQFF